In this sample, the clone carrying this T cell receptor (beta chain) turned up a few times. Trimming removed 1 base at V and 6 bases at J, with 17 bases between. There are 16 residues in the CDR3. Germline V gives CDR1 LGHDT, CDR2 YNNKEL (reference sequence). Each CDR3 protein is one row after TCRdb ran MiXCR on the 5' RACE reads. Found here are approximately 400,000 distinct CDR3 sequences, under 20% of them singletons; the top ten hold 20% to 25%. The data are from a study of T-cell memory formation after mild COVID-19. About the study: TCR clustering was largely donor specific.

The clonotype was recovered from a man between 18 and 29 years old who had mild COVID-19 (a few samples of this study predate the infection). Cell type and time point are not known. Material for sequencing was PBMCs or a T cell subset sorted from them (not recorded which). The chain combines TRBV3-1 with TRBJ2-3; possible D gene TRBD2, 6 bases. The DNA for the CDR3 is TGTGCCAGCAGCCAAGTTGGGACTCCCCGCTCCGATACGCAGTATTTT. It translates to CASSQVGTPRSDTQYF.